The 21 T cell receptor beta chains in this list originate from one sample, sequenced in a study of blood T cells in healthy people across ages. Primers used in a second PCR of roughly 6 to 11 cycles were a sample-barcoded 5' primer and a J-beta primer mix. TCRdb re-analysed the 5' RACE reads in MiXCR, keeping a single row per CDR3 protein. The data hold 1,500,000 or so distinct CDR3 sequences, with around 40% observed a single time. Sequenced: blood. The receptors derive from a woman between 18 and 29 years old in good health.

The chain joins TRBV6-5 to TRBJ2-7, with unresolved D. CDR1 and CDR2 from the germline V gene are MNHEY and SVGAGI. V lost 1 base, J lost 6 bases, and 7 bases lay in between. This CDR3 contains 12 residues. Written as DNA, the CDR3 is TGTGCCAGCAGTTACTTGGGAAGCGAGCAGTACTTC. This encodes CASSYLGSEQYF.

This clonotype appeared a few times. The rearrangement joins TRBV5-1 to TRBJ2-5; no clear D gene. V lost 2 bases and J 5 bases, leaving 10 bases between the germline ends. CDR1 and CDR2 (germline): SGHRS, YFSETQ. This CDR3 comprises 13 residues. As DNA, the CDR3 is TGCGCCAGCAGCTTCATCGGCGCGGAGACCCAGTACTTC. Amino acids: CASSFIGAETQYF.

This clonotype has more than one count but fewer than ten. This chain connects TRBV29-1 to TRBJ1-2; tentatively, D is TRBD1 (5 bases). Trimming removed 2 bases from V and 0 bases from J, with 10 bases in between. The CDR3 totals 14 residues. The germline CDR1 and CDR2 sequences are SQVTM and ANQGSEA. CDR3 coding DNA: TGCAGCGTTGAATCGGGGCTCGCTAACTATGGCTACACCTTC. Amino acid sequence: CSVESGLANYGYTF.

The J gene is TRBJ2-1, the V gene TRBV20-1, with D hard to call. The V and J ends lost 3 bases and 1 base respectively, with 7 bases between them. There are 13 residues in the CDR3. Germline V gene sequence: CDR1 DFQATT, CDR2 SNEGSKA (reference sequence). The CDR3: CSASVPSYNEQFF. The CDR3 bases are TGCAGTGCTAGCGTCCCTTCCTACAATGAGCAGTTCTTC.

This clonotype was observed a handful of times. The chain is built from TRBV28 and TRBJ1-1, with D hard to call. The germline CDR1 and CDR2 sequences are MDHEN and SYDVKM. Trimming shortened V by 5 bases and J by 9 bases, and 22 bases separated the two germline ends. The CDR3 runs to 15 residues. The CDR3: CASSERKLVAMKAFF. The CDR3, as DNA: TGTGCCAGCAGTGAAAGGAAGCTAGTGGCCATGAAAGCTTTCTTT.

This chain connects TRBV10-3 to TRBJ1-5; D is uncertain. The germline V gene encodes CDR1 ENHRY and CDR2 SYGVKD. This CDR3 is built from 13 residues. Trimming stripped 0 bases from V and 7 bases from J, with 7 bases between. The CDR3 DNA sequence: TGTGCCATCAGTGAGTCGTCGGGGCAGCCCCAGCATTTT. Translation gives CAISESSGQPQHF.

The V gene is TRBV9, the J gene TRBJ1-1; tentative D call: TRBD1 (5 bases). The CDR3 contains 13 residues. Trimming stripped 3 bases from V and 6 bases from J, with 12 bases between. The germline gives CDR1 SGDLS, CDR2 YYNGEE. The DNA of the CDR3 is TGTGCCAGCAGCGGGGGCCAAGGAGCTGAAGCTTTCTTT. Translating gives CASSGGQGAEAFF.

This clonotype has just a few counts. The gene calls are TRBV9 and TRBJ1-6; possibly TRBD1 for D (5 bases). Germline CDR1 is SGDLS and CDR2 is YYNGEE. The CDR3 sequence is 15 residues long. Trimming left V 3 bases short and J 10 bases short, with 17 bases between. The DNA of the CDR3 is TGTGCCAGCAGCGGCCGGGGGGGTAGAAACTCACCCCTCCACTTT. Translation gives CASSGRGGRNSPLHF.

The V and J genes are TRBV7-2 and TRBJ2-1; D call uncertain. V lost 1 base and J lost 2, with 15 bases in between. This CDR3 comprises 17 residues. The germline CDR1 and CDR2 sequences are SGHTA and FQGNSA. CDR3 region: CASSLEMGSVAYNEQFF. Here the CDR3 DNA reads TGTGCCAGCAGCTTAGAGATGGGGTCTGTGGCCTACAATGAGCAGTTCTTC.

About this clonotype: This may stem from a read error, because a much larger clone lies one nucleotide away. V gene TRBV9 combines with J gene TRBJ1-2; D may be TRBD1 (5 bases). Germline CDR1 reads SGDLS; CDR2 reads YYNGEE. V gave up 0 bases and J gave up 7 bases, with 16 bases separating them. The CDR3 length is 15 residues. CDR3 in DNA: TGTGCCAGCAGCGTAGCCGGGGGGGGAGGATGTGGCTACACCTTC. Its translation is CASSVAGGGGCGYTF.

The sample holds a few counts of this clonotype. The rearrangement links TRBV12-3 or TRBV12-4 to TRBJ2-1; the D gene is possibly TRBD2 (6 bases). The CDR3 is 16 amino acids. V was clipped by 6 bases and J by 1 base, with 16 bases between them. CDR3 protein: CASSPATRRSYNEQFF. The DNA for the CDR3 is TGTGCCAGCAGCCCCGCGACTAGGAGGTCCTACAATGAGCAGTTCTTC.

The sample holds a few counts of this clonotype. V and J are TRBV2 and TRBJ1-1; D is possibly TRBD1 (5 bases). V gave up 8 bases and J gave up 4 bases, with 17 bases separating them. The V gene's germline CDR1 is SNHLY and CDR2 FYNNEI. The CDR3 is made up of 14 amino acids. The chain's CDR3 is CASSLHWGVTEAFF. The CDR3 nucleotides are TGTGCCAGCTCTCTTCATTGGGGGGTCACTGAAGCTTTCTTT.

The rearrangement joins TRBV7-6 to TRBJ2-1; no firm D call. The J call is uncertain, as TRBJ2-7 better fits the DNA end. CDR1 SGHVS and CDR2 FNYEAQ come from the germline V gene. The CDR3 is made up of 15 amino acids. CDR3 amino acids: CASSLISELYNEQYF. As DNA, the CDR3 is TGTGCCAGCAGCCTCATCTCCGAACTCTACAATGAGCAGTACTTC.

The chain couples TRBV6-1 to TRBJ2-3; tentative D call: TRBD2 (6 bases). The CDR3 sequence is 18 residues long. In germline, CDR1 is MNHNS, CDR2 SASEGT. V shed 5 bases and J shed 4 bases, with 25 bases lying between them. CDR3 in amino acids: CASSPSPLALQGADTQYF. The DNA of the CDR3 is TGTGCCAGCAGTCCCTCTCCTCTAGCGCTCCAAGGAGCAGATACGCAGTATTTT.

This clonotype has just a few counts. V gene TRBV19 combines with J gene TRBJ2-3; TRBD2 matches at 7 bases. Trimming removed 3 bases from V and 0 bases from J; junction bases left unmatched: 9. Germline CDR1 is LNHDA and CDR2 is SQIVND (reference sequence). The CDR3 runs 17 residues. The CDR3 bases are TGTGCCAGTAGTATTGGCGCTAGCGGACCTAGCACAGATACGCAGTATTTT. As protein: CASSIGASGPSTDTQYF.

This clonotype was detected many times. The V call is TRBV28, the J call TRBJ2-7, with D tentatively TRBD2 (5 bases). Germline loops: CDR1 MDHEN, CDR2 SYDVKM. The CDR3 runs to 15 residues. Trimming cost V 3 bases and J 7 bases, with 19 bases left between them. The CDR3 reads CASSLVTLPSGEQYF. CDR3 coding DNA: TGTGCCAGCAGTTTGGTAACTCTCCCTTCGGGGGAGCAGTACTTC.

The chain links TRBV27 to TRBJ2-1, with 11 bases identical to TRBD2. The CDR3 sequence is 15 residues long. V gave up 7 bases and J gave up 6 bases; unmatched junction bases: 8. Germline-derived CDR1 and CDR2 are MNHEY and SMNVEV (reference sequence). CDR3: CASILLAGELNEQFF. The DNA for the CDR3 is TGTGCCAGCATCTTACTAGCGGGGGAGCTCAATGAGCAGTTCTTC.

This clonotype was seen only a few times. This chain links TRBV24-1 with TRBJ2-1; 8 bases match TRBD2. With V trimmed by 7 bases and J by 1 base, 17 bases remained unmatched. The V gene's germline CDR1 is KGHDR and CDR2 SFDVKD. This CDR3 region has 19 residues. The CDR3 sequence: CATSGPSSGSVESYNEQFF. CDR3 nucleotide sequence: TGTGCCACCAGCGGCCCCTCTAGCGGGTCCGTTGAATCCTACAATGAGCAGTTCTTC.

The chain couples TRBV5-1 to TRBJ2-1, with 7 bases that match TRBD2. The CDR3 length is 15 residues. CDR1 is SGHRS, CDR2 YFSETQ, per germline. V trimming: 6 bases; J trimming: 5 bases; junction bases outside the gene matches: 11. The CDR3 nucleotides read TGCGCCAGCAACCTACGGGGGGAGGGCCACAATGAGCAGTTCTTC. Translation: CASNLRGEGHNEQFF.

This rearrangement joins TRBV6-5 to TRBJ1-2; TRBD1 matches at 10 bases. The trim removed 0 bases at V and 2 bases at J, leaving 9 bases unmatched. CDR3 size: 18 residues. Germline V gene data show CDR1 as MNHEY and CDR2 as SVGAGI. The chain's CDR3 is CASSYSRQGAVFNYGYTF. CDR3 bases: TGTGCCAGCAGTTACTCGCGACAGGGGGCTGTGTTCAACTATGGCTACACCTTC.

The genes are TRBV20-1 and TRBJ1-1; D remains unclear. The V end was cut by 3 bases, the J end by 1 base, with 9 bases between. This CDR3 has 13 residues. CDR1 and CDR2 from the germline V gene are DFQATT and SNEGSKA (reference sequence). Here the CDR3 reads CSARLNRNTEAFF. The CDR3 DNA is TGCAGTGCTAGGCTCAACAGGAACACTGAAGCTTTCTTT.